Given below is one T cell receptor beta chain in context. Antigen: not known. V was clipped by 6 bases and J by 8 bases, with 9 bases between them. CDR1 and CDR2 from the germline V gene are MNHEY and SMNVEV (reference sequence). This CDR3 comprises 11 residues. These data are taken from a study of T cell repertoires in cytomegalovirus infection. Study information: Indications of both CMV infection and matching HLA type were provided by public TCR beta signatures.

Via MiXCR, TCRdb re-called the reads, giving one row per CDR3 protein. The table includes 900,000 to 950,000 distinct CDR3 sequences, under 40% detected once. The material was cultured CD8+ T cells from PBMCs, obtained from culture after CMV antigen stimulation. V gene TRBV27 combines with J gene TRBJ2-3; D might be TRBD2 (5 bases). This TCR was sampled from a human donor in good health (CMV status not recorded). Some clones in this sample may be carry-over from other donors' samples. As DNA, the CDR3 is TGTGCCAGCAGCATCGGGGTTACGCAGTATTTT. It codes for CASSIGVTQYF.